The 14 T cell receptor beta chains below all came from one sample that was sequenced in a study of beta chain features in type 1 diabetes. Investigators reverse transcribed all isolated RNA, so they sequenced expressed TCRB transcripts. TCRdb's table, derived via immunoSEQ multiplex PCR, lists solely in-frame clones and lacks some. The sample includes some 220,000 clones, approximately 10% seen only once; the top ten take about 1.2%. The sequenced material came from central memory CD4+ T cells from blood. The receptors derive from a young man in good health.

The J gene is TRBJ2-2, the V gene TRBV4-2; D possibly corresponds to TRBD1 (6 bases). Trimming stripped 3 bases from V and 0 bases from J, with 14 bases between. CDR1 and CDR2 from the germline V gene are LGHNA and YNFKEQ. This CDR3 has 17 amino acids. DNA for the CDR3: TGTGCCAGCAGCCAGGATACAGGGCTAGCGAACACCGGGGAGCTGTTTTTT. Its translation: CASSQDTGLANTGELFF.

This clone was counted between two and nine times. The V call is TRBV2, the J call TRBJ2-4; possible D gene TRBD2, 6 bases. The CDR3 loop spans 12 amino acids. Germline CDR1 reads SNHLY; CDR2 reads FYNNEI. V lost 8 bases and J lost 7, with 12 bases in between. In nucleotides, the CDR3 is TGTGCCAGCCTCGGGAGCCTGAACATTCAGTACTTC. This translates into CASLGSLNIQYF.

The chain carries TRBV2 and TRBJ1-1, with D possibly matching TRBD1 (5 bases). Trimming removed 2 bases at V and 7 bases at J, with 17 bases between. Germline V CDR1 and CDR2: SNHLY, FYNNEI. This CDR3 has 15 residues. As DNA, the CDR3 is TGTGCCAGCAGTGAAAGCGTCAGGGCGGTGGGTGAAGCTTTCTTT. It is translated as CASSESVRAVGEAFF.

This clone was observed a few times. The chain combines TRBV6-6 with TRBJ1-5; D perhaps matches TRBD1 (5 bases). Germline loops: CDR1 MNHNY, CDR2 SVGAGI (reference sequence). The CDR3 runs to 15 residues. V was cut by 7 bases and J by 0 bases, with 13 bases left in between. This CDR3 is CASTTGGDSNQPQHF. The CDR3 DNA sequence: TGTGCCAGCACCACCGGAGGGGATAGCAATCAGCCCCAGCATTTT.

This clone came up many times. The V and J genes are TRBV4-1 and TRBJ1-1; 8 bases are shared with TRBD1. The length of the CDR3 is 12 residues. The V gene's germline CDR1 is MGHRA and CDR2 YSYEKL. V was clipped by 1 base and J by 10 bases; unmatched bases: 2. In DNA, the CDR3 is TGCGCCAGCAGCCAAGTCGACAGGGGAGCTTTCTTT. Translated: CASSQVDRGAFF.

This clone was detected a few times. The V gene is TRBV15, the J gene TRBJ1-5; maybe TRBD1 (5 bases). From germline, CDR1 is LNHNV and CDR2 YYDKDF (reference sequence). V was pared by 6 bases and J by 4 bases, with 10 bases between. This CDR3 spans 13 amino acids. CDR3 sequence reads: CATSEQANQPQHF. In DNA form, the CDR3 reads TGTGCCACCAGTGAACAGGCTAATCAGCCCCAGCATTTT. Variable domain in full (rest from reference TRBV15 and TRBJ1-5): DAMVIQNPRYQVTQFGKPVTLSCSQTLNHNVMYWYQQKSSQAPKLLFHYYDKDFNNEADTPDNFQSRRPNTSFCFLDIRSPGLGDTAMYLCATSEQANQPQHFGDGTRLSIL.

The rearrangement links TRBV6-1 to TRBJ2-3, with D unresolved. V dropped 0 bases and J dropped 1 base, with 2 bases sitting between them. The CDR3 covers 13 residues. Germline V gene lookup returns CDR1 MNHNS and CDR2 SASEGT. CDR3 coding DNA: TGTGCCAGCAGTGAAGCCGGCACAGATACGCAGTATTTT. Residues: CASSEAGTDTQYF.

This clone was counted once. The chain has TRBV9 and TRBJ2-3; 12 bases align to TRBD2. The germline CDR1 and CDR2 sequences are SGDLS and YYNGEE. This CDR3 region has 14 residues. Trimming removed 4 bases from V and 10 bases from J; junction bases left unmatched: 7. CDR3 amino acids: CASSPPSGRAAQYF. The DNA of the CDR3 is TGTGCCAGCAGCCCGCCTAGCGGGAGGGCCGCGCAGTATTTT.

This clone was seen only a few times. CDR3 bases: TGTGCCAGCAGTTACGGGTTCGAGCAGTACTTC. This sequence encodes CASSYGFEQYF. The chain is built from TRBV6-5 and TRBJ2-7; D ambiguous. The CDR3 extends over 11 amino acids. CDR1 MNHEY and CDR2 SVGAGI come from the germline V gene. Trimming left V 2 bases short and J 6 bases short, with 5 bases between.

This rearrangement joins TRBV4-1 to TRBJ2-1; 7 bases fit TRBD2. Germline V gives CDR1 MGHRA, CDR2 YSYEKL. This CDR3 comprises 15 residues. V shed 3 bases, J shed 7 bases, and the junction held 9 bases outside the gene matches. In DNA, the CDR3 is TGCGCCAGCAGCCATCTTAGCGGGCAACGGAATGAGCAGTTCTTC. Translated, it gives CASSHLSGQRNEQFF.

The chain employs TRBV5-4 and TRBJ2-7; D unclear. Germline assignment: CDR1 SGHNT and CDR2 YYREEE (reference sequence). Trimming left V 0 bases short and J 2 bases short, with 9 bases between. This CDR3 is built from 14 residues. The CDR3 DNA reads as TGTGCCAGCAGCTTGGCCGGAAAGACCTACGAGCAGTACTTC. The encoded protein is CASSLAGKTYEQYF.

DNA of the CDR3: TGTGCCAGCAGCGTAGAGGGAGGGCGCGAGCAGTACTTC. It specifies CASSVEGGREQYF. The chain couples TRBV9 to TRBJ2-7; the match to TRBD2 covers 7 bases. The CDR3 length is 13 residues. Trimming at V came to 0 bases and at J to 6 bases, leaving 3 bases not matched to a gene. The germline V gene encodes CDR1 SGDLS and CDR2 YYNGEE.

This clone was observed a few times. The rearrangement links TRBV10-3 to TRBJ2-3, with 11 bases matching TRBD2. There are 15 residues in the CDR3. CDR1 and CDR2 from the germline V gene are ENHRY and SYGVKD. V shed 3 bases and J 6 bases; nucleotides not matched to a gene: 5. The CDR3 DNA follows: TGTGCCATCAGTGAACTAGCGGGAGTACAGGATACGCAGTATTTT. Translated, it gives CAISELAGVQDTQYF.

This clone was found a few times. This chain joins TRBV29-1 and TRBJ1-1, with D unclear. Germline V lookup: CDR1 SQVTM, CDR2 ANQGSEA. The CDR3 consists of 12 residues. V lost 4 bases to trimming and J lost 1 base, with 7 bases between them. CDR3 nucleotides: TGCAGCGTTGCACCGGAGAACACTGAAGCTTTCTTT. This gives the protein CSVAPENTEAFF.